Presented here are 10 T cell receptor beta chains from one specimen sequenced in a study of cytomegalovirus exposure and HLA in healthy donors. 13 Jbeta primers and 60 Vbeta primers were used for the PCR. Method: immunoSEQ multiplex PCR; TCRdb's copy keeps in-frame clones and lacks some. Among tens of thousands of clones listed, over 70% were seen once. Sequencing used PBMCs. Receptors were obtained from a man between 18 and 29 years old in good health and CMV-seropositive.

The chain carries TRBV5-6 and TRBJ2-7; D might be TRBD1 (5 bases). Trimming shortened V by 3 bases and J by 2 bases, and 12 bases separated the two germline ends. The CDR3 contains 14 residues. The germline V gene has CDR1 SGHDT and CDR2 YYEEEE. CDR3 nucleotides: TGTGCCAGCAGCTCCCTAGACAGTACCTACGAGCAGTACTTC. This codes for CASSSLDSTYEQYF. Together with reference TRBV5-6 and TRBJ2-7, the CDR3 gives the full variable domain: DAGVTQSPTHLIKTRGQQVTLRCSPKSGHDTVSWYQQALGQGPQFIFQYYEEEERQRGNFPDRFSGHQFPNYSSELNVNALLLGDSALYLCASSSLDSTYEQYFGPGTRLTVT.

J is TRBJ2-1 and V is TRBV11-3; 9 bases are a match to TRBD2. Germline loops: CDR1 SGHNT, CDR2 YENEEA. This CDR3 comprises 15 residues. With V trimmed by 1 base and J by 4 bases, 2 bases remained unmatched. This chain's CDR3 is CASSLGLAGYNEQFF. For the CDR3, the DNA is TGTGCCAGCAGCTTAGGTCTAGCGGGATACAATGAGCAGTTCTTC.

The chain is built from TRBV5-1 and TRBJ2-5; the match to TRBD1 covers 10 bases. The CDR3 loop spans 15 amino acids. The V gene end was trimmed by 3 bases and the J gene end by 5 bases; junction bases not matched to a gene: 7. CDR1 SGHRS and CDR2 YFSETQ come from the germline V gene. CDR3 in DNA: TGCGCCAGCAGCTCCGACAGGGGGCTCGGGGAGACCCAGTACTTC. It yields the protein CASSSDRGLGETQYF.

The rearrangement joins TRBV7-6 to TRBJ2-7, with D perhaps matching TRBD1 (6 bases). Trimming shortened V by 1 base and J by 3 bases, and 13 bases separated the two germline ends. CDR3 length: 15 amino acids. Germline CDR1 and CDR2: SGHVS and FNYEAQ. The CDR3 reads CASSLDQGWIYEQYF. CDR3 sequence (DNA): TGTGCCAGCAGCTTAGACCAGGGGTGGATCTACGAGCAGTACTTC.

A single count supports this clone. The chain carries TRBV28 and TRBJ2-7; 7 nucleotides line up with TRBD1. This CDR3 is built from 15 residues. J lost 1 base, V lost 6 bases, and 9 bases had no gene match. The V gene's germline CDR1 is MDHEN and CDR2 SYDVKM. The chain's CDR3 is CASSPARTGSYEQYF. CDR3 bases: TGTGCCAGCAGCCCCGCCCGGACAGGTTCCTACGAGCAGTACTTC.

J is TRBJ2-5 and V is TRBV11-2, with D possibly being TRBD2 (6 bases). Germline V lookup: CDR1 SGHAT, CDR2 FQNNGV. V lost 1 base, J lost 4 bases, and 13 bases lay in between. The CDR3 has 15 residues. Here the CDR3 reads CASSLGRGIGETQYF. For the CDR3, the DNA is TGTGCCAGCAGCTTAGGTCGGGGGATCGGAGAGACCCAGTACTTC.

The chain has TRBV28 and TRBJ2-7; 7 bases agree with TRBD1. This CDR3 contains 17 residues. The V gene's germline CDR1 is MDHEN and CDR2 SYDVKM. V shed 7 bases, J shed 4 bases, and the junction held 19 bases outside the gene matches. The CDR3 region has the DNA TGTGCCAGCACCCCGATCGGCCGGGACAGAGGGAATTACGAGCAGTACTTC. It codes for CASTPIGRDRGNYEQYF. Combining the CDR3 with reference TRBV28 and TRBJ2-7 gives the whole variable domain DVKVTQSSRYLVKRTGEKVFLECVQDMDHENMFWYRQDPGLGLRLIYFSYDVKMKEKGDIPEGYSVSREKKERFSLILESASTNQTSMYLCASTPIGRDRGNYEQYFGPGTRLTVT.

The gene calls are TRBV4-2 and TRBJ1-2; 7 nucleotides line up with TRBD1. Germline V gene data show CDR1 as LGHNA and CDR2 as YNFKEQ. The CDR3 runs 14 residues. The J segment lost 8 bases and the V segment lost 2 bases, leaving 8 bases of the junction unmatched. The CDR3 nucleotides read TGTGCCAGCAGCCAAACCGACAGGGCCGGAGGCTACACCTTC. Encoded protein: CASSQTDRAGGYTF.

For the CDR3, the DNA is TGTGCCAGCAGCCCAAGCACGGGATTTTGGCAGTTCTTC. Encoded protein: CASSPSTGFWQFF. The chain recombines TRBV9 with TRBJ2-1, with a tentative D call TRBD2 (5 bases). CDR1 is SGDLS, CDR2 YYNGEE, per germline. Trimming removed 4 bases from V and 12 bases from J, with 17 bases in between. This CDR3 is 13 amino acids long.

V gene TRBV19 combines with J gene TRBJ2-7, with a weak D call TRBD1 (5 bases). The CDR3 has 12 amino acids. Germline V CDR1 and CDR2: LNHDA, SQIVND (reference sequence). The V end was cut by 5 bases, the J end by 5 bases, with 10 bases between. The chain's CDR3 is CASSSFRDEQYF. The CDR3 DNA is TGTGCCAGTAGTTCCTTCAGGGACGAGCAGTACTTC.